Listed below are T cell receptor beta chains from one sample, sequenced in a study of blood T cell repertoires in COVID-19. Measured with immunoSEQ multiplex PCR; TCRdb has only the in-frame clones, and not every one. The sample contains 68,000 or so clones, around four fifths of which appear only once. Sequences were obtained from peripheral blood. The receptors derive from a human donor in a cohort sampled during active COVID-19. Each CDR3 is given with its conserved first and last residue. A D gene is named only where the DNA matches it firmly.

CDR3aa	CDR3nt	j_gene	d_gene	v_gene
CASSQEQAGGPDEQFF	TGCGCCAGCAGCCAAGAACAAGCGGGGGGGCCGGATGAGCAGTTCTTC	TRBJ2-1	TRBD2	TRBV4-3
CASSTIPPGEETQYF	TGTGCCAGCAGTACGATCCCGCCAGGGGAAGAGACCCAGTACTTC	TRBJ2-5	.	TRBV27
CASSRSGGREVTGELFF	TGTGCCAGCAGCCGGTCGGGAGGCAGGGAGGTCACCGGGGAGCTGTTTTTT	TRBJ2-2	TRBD2	TRBV7-3
CASSAGGTQYF	TGTGCCAGCAGCGCCGGGGGTACGCAGTATTTT	TRBJ2-3	.	TRBV3-1/TRBV3-2
CASSARDRDYGYTF	TGTGCCAGCAGCGCCCGAGACAGGGACTATGGCTACACCTTC	TRBJ1-2	TRBD1	TRBV7-8
CAWSVNLNSQETQYF	TGTGCCTGGAGTGTAAATCTGAACAGCCAAGAGACCCAGTACTTC	TRBJ2-5	.	TRBV30
CASSLGGMRNTEAFF	TGTGCCAGCAGTTTGGGGGGGATGAGGAACACTGAAGCTTTCTTT	TRBJ1-1	.	TRBV28
CASSLLAGAAGELFF	TGCGCCAGCAGCTTGCTAGCGGGGGCGGCCGGGGAGCTGTTTTTT	TRBJ2-2	TRBD2	TRBV5-1
CATSRDRRGRTEAFF	TGTGCCACCAGCAGAGATCGGCGGGGAAGGACTGAAGCTTTCTTT	TRBJ1-1	.	TRBV15
CASSSDRVVNTQYF	TGTGCCAGCAGTTCCGACAGGGTCGTAAATACGCAGTATTTT	TRBJ2-3	TRBD1	TRBV27